This T cell receptor (beta chain) was documented in a study of cytomegalovirus exposure and HLA in healthy donors. Study-level information: The roughly 660 first-cohort repertoires shared a platform with the 120 or so validation repertoires, as reported in a later analysis. Notes on the study in general: The study listed 150 to 200 cytomegalovirus-associated TCR beta chains. CMV antigen specificity was confirmed in vitro for three CMV-associated chains.

Profiling relied on immunoSEQ multiplex PCR, and the TCRdb table lists in-frame clones only, not all of them. Altogether 50,000 or so clones are present, around 94% being singletons, with the ten largest covering about 2.2%. As for this clone: Its cognate antigen is unknown.

This CDR3 contains 17 residues. Germline values: CDR1 LGHNA, CDR2 YSLEER. V lost 1 base and J 4 bases, leaving 20 bases between the germline ends. While the first cohort had 600 to 750 subjects, the donors belonged to the separate validation cohort of roughly 120 subjects. Sequencing was done on a sample of PBMCs. This chain connects TRBV4-3 to TRBJ2-7; TRBD2 is a possible D gene (6 bases). The receptor's source is a man aged 18 to 30 in good health and CMV-seronegative. CDR3 region: CASSQVLGRGIGYEQYF. The CDR3 DNA reads TGCGCCAGCAGCCAAGTCCTCGGCCGGGGGATAGGGTACGAGCAGTACTTC.